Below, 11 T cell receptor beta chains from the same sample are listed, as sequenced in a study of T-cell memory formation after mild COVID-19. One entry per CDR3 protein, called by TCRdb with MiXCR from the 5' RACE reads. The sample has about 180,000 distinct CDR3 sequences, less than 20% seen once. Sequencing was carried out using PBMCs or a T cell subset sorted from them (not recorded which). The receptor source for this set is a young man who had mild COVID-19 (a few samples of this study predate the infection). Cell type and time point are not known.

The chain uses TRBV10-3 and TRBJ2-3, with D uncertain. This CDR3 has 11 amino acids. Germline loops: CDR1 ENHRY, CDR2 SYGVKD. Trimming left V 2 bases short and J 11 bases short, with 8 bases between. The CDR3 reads CAISETKGQYF. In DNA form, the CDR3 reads TGTGCCATCAGTGAGACCAAGGGGCAGTATTTT.

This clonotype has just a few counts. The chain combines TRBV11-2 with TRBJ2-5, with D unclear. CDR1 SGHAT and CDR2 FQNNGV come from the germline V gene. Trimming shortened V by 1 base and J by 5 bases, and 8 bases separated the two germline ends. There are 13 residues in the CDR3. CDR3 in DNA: TGTGCCAGCAGCTTAGCATGGTCGGAGACCCAGTACTTC. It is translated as CASSLAWSETQYF.

CDR3 protein: CASSLTARETQYF. The CDR3 region has the DNA TGTGCCAGCAGCTTAACAGCTAGGGAGACCCAGTACTTC. The chain couples TRBV7-9 to TRBJ2-5; no firm D call. Germline CDR1 is SEHNR and CDR2 is FQNEAQ (reference sequence). Trimming left V 2 bases short and J 5 bases short, with 9 bases between. The CDR3 is 13 residues long.

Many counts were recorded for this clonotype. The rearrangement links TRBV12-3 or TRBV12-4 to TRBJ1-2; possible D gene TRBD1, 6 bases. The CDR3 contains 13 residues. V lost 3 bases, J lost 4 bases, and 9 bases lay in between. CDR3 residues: CASSFRGGYGYTF. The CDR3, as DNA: TGTGCCAGCAGTTTTAGGGGGGGCTATGGCTACACCTTC.

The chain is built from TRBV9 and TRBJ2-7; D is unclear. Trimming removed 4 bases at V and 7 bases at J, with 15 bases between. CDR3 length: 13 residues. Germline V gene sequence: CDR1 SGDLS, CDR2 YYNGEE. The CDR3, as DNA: TGTGCCAGCAGCCTATACCTTACTAATGAGCAGTACTTC. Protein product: CASSLYLTNEQYF. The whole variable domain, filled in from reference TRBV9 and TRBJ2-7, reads DSGVTQTPKHLITATGQRVTLRCSPRSGDLSVYWYQQSLDQGLQFLIQYYNGEERAKGNILERFSAQQFPDLHSELNLSSLELGDSALYFCASSLYLTNEQYFGPGTRLTVT.

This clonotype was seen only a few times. DNA for the CDR3: TGTGCCAGCAGCGTGTCCCCTGACAATGAGCAGTTCTTC. Translated: CASSVSPDNEQFF. The chain combines TRBV9 with TRBJ2-1; the D is unclear. The germline V gene has CDR1 SGDLS and CDR2 YYNGEE. V was pared by 2 bases and J by 5 bases, with 8 bases between. This CDR3 is 13 amino acids long.

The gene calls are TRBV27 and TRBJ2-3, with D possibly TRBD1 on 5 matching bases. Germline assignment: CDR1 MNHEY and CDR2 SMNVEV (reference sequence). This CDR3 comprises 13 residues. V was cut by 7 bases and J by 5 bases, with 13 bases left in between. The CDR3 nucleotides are TGTGCCAGCATGCGCAGGGTGGTAGATACGCAGTATTTT. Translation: CASMRRVVDTQYF.

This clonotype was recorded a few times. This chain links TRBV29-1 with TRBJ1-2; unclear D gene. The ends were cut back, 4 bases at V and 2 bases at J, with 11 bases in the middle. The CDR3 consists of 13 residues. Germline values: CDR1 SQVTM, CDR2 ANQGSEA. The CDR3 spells CSVGSGMNYGYTF. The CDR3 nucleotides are TGCAGCGTTGGTTCCGGGATGAACTATGGCTACACCTTC.

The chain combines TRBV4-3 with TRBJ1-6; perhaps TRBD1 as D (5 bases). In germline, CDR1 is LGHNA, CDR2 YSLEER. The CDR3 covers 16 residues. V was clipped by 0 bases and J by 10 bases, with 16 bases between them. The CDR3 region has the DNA TGCGCCAGCAGCCAAGATCAGCCGGGGGGTGTCTCACCCCTCCACTTT. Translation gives CASSQDQPGGVSPLHF.

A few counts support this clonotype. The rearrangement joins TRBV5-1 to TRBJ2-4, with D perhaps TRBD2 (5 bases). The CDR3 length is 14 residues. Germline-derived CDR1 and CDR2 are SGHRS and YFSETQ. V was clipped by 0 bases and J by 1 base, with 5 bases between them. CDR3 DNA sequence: TGCGCCAGCAGCTTGGGAGGGGCCAAAAACATTCAGTACTTC. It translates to CASSLGGAKNIQYF.

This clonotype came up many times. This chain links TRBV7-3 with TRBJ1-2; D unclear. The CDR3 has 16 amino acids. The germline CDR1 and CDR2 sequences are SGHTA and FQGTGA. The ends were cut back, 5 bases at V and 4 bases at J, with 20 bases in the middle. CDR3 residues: CASSLTPRSLGYGYTF. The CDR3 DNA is TGTGCCAGCAGCCTGACCCCCCGGAGTTTGGGCTATGGCTACACCTTC.